The 5 T cell receptor beta chains in this list originate from one sample, sequenced in a study of T cells expressing NK-cell markers. TCRdb reprocessed the 5' RACE reads; each CDR3 protein has one entry and no DNA is given. There are 550,000 to 600,000 distinct CDR3 sequences in the sample, with approximately 3.6% held by the top ten. Sequenced input: blood T cells: a sorted CD56 or NKG2C T cell subset, CD4+ or CD8+ T cells, or bulk PBMC T cells (not recorded which). Receptor source: a man aged 18 to 30 in good health.

V is TRBV12-3 or TRBV12-4 and J is TRBJ1-2. The CDR3 is 12 residues long. CDR3 amino acids: CASSTQVSGYTF.

The rearrangement links TRBV12-3 or TRBV12-4 to TRBJ2-5; absent DNA, TCRdb's TRBD1 call cannot be checked. This CDR3 is built from 11 residues. CDR3 amino acids: CASSSGWSQYF.

V usage is TRBV14 and J usage is TRBJ1-1; TCRdb designates TRBD1, a call that cannot be tested without DNA. Germline V gene lookup returns CDR1 SGHDN and CDR2 FVKESK. The CDR3 has 15 amino acids. This chain's CDR3 is CASSQSLPMNTEAFF.

The V call is TRBV5-1, the J call TRBJ2-5; TCRdb reports TRBD2, a call that lacks DNA to check it against. The CDR3 is 15 amino acids. Germline CDR1 and CDR2: SGHRS and YFSETQ. The CDR3 sequence is CASIELGGPSETQYF.

CDR3 amino acids: CSVESLAGGLRKNIQYF. The chain links TRBV29-1 to TRBJ2-4; with no DNA, the TCRdb D assignment of TRBD2 cannot be verified. The CDR3 covers 17 residues. CDR1 and CDR2 (germline): SQVTM, ANQGSEA.